Each of the 8 T cell receptor beta chains below was sequenced from the same sample in a study of T cells in women clearing cervical HPV infection. Sequencing was performed with immunoSEQ multiplex PCR; in TCRdb, only in-frame clones are kept and a portion is missing. The sample table sets out roughly 40,000 clones. The sequenced sample consisted of blood buffy coat. The receptors shown here come from a woman between 18 and 69 years old with a cervical HPV16 infection that either progressed to CIN3+ or cleared (not recorded which).

Concerning this clone: The read finishes 3 residues shy of the CDR3 end, and the germline J gene is used to complete it. The chain combines TRBV5-6 with TRBJ2-7, with 8 bases that match TRBD2. The trim removed 0 bases at V and 6 bases at J, leaving 8 bases unmatched. This CDR3 is 15 amino acids long. From germline, CDR1 is SGHDT and CDR2 YYEEEE. CDR3 sequence reads: CASSLGLAGTGEQYF. The CDR3 DNA, read in part, is TGTGCCAGCAGCTTGGGGTTAGCGGGAACTGGCGAG.

In the case of this clone: The read stops 3 residues short of the end of the CDR3; the missing end is completed from the germline J gene. The chain carries TRBV28 and TRBJ2-7, with 7 positions matching TRBD1. This CDR3 region has 13 residues. Germline V gene lookup returns CDR1 MDHEN and CDR2 SYDVKM. V lost 5 bases and J lost 6; bases outside the gene matches: 7. The CDR3 bases that were read are TGTGCCAGCAGTCCCATCGACAGGGTCGAG. Translated, it gives CASSPIDRVE. The complete CDR3 reads CASSPIDRVEQYF.

Regarding this clone: The CDR3 end lies 3 residues beyond the end of the read and is filled in from the germline J gene. This chain joins TRBV20-1 and TRBJ1-6; D not resolved. This CDR3 has 13 residues. CDR1 DFQATT and CDR2 SNEGSKA come from the germline V gene (reference sequence). The CDR3 sequence is CSARERGYGTLHF. The CDR3 bases that were read are TGCAGTGCTAGAGAACGGGGATACGGAACC.

As to this clone: The observed sequence ends 3 residues before the CDR3 terminus, with the missing tail filled in from the germline J gene. This chain links TRBV6-1 with TRBJ1-2; D remains unclear. The length of the CDR3 is 13 residues. Germline lookup yields CDR1 MNHNS and CDR2 SASEGT. The CDR3 DNA, read in part, is TGTGCCAGCAGTGAAAACGAAAACAATGAC. This gives the protein CASSENENND. In full, the CDR3 reads CASSENENNDYTF.

As for this clone: The CDR3 extends 3 residues past the end of the read, so its final part is completed from the germline J gene. The chain couples TRBV20-1 to TRBJ1-1, with 8 bases fitting TRBD1. The CDR3 has 15 residues. J gave up 1 base and V 6 bases, and 10 bases lay outside the gene matches. Germline V gene lookup returns CDR1 DFQATT and CDR2 SNEGSKA (reference sequence). The CDR3: CSATQTGTGNTEAFF. CDR3 bases read: TGCAGTGCGACTCAAACCGGGACAGGGAACACTGAA.

On this clone itself: Read data end 3 residues before the CDR3 end; the end is taken from the germline J gene. This chain joins TRBV4-2 and TRBJ2-1; possibly TRBD2 for D (5 bases). This CDR3 is built from 17 residues. V lost 4 bases and J lost 1, with 17 bases in between. Per the germline V gene, CDR1 is LGHNA and CDR2 is YNFKEQ. The covered CDR3 bases are TGTGCCAGCAGCCCCTTCAGCGGAAAGAGTTCCTACAATGAG. The encoded protein is CASSPFSGKSSYNE. In full, the CDR3 reads CASSPFSGKSSYNEQFF.

With regard to this clone: Coverage ceases 3 residues before the CDR3 finishes, and the germline J gene fills in the end. The V call is TRBV5-1, the J call TRBJ2-3, with D unclear. CDR3 length: 15 residues. Trimming took 0 bases from V and 2 from J, leaving 10 bases between them. CDR1 is SGHRS, CDR2 YFSETQ, per germline. CDR3 protein: CASSLEQQYTDTQYF. The DNA read from the CDR3 is TGCGCCAGCAGCTTGGAACAGCAATACACAGATACG.

CDR3 sequence: CAWVPGLAPQETQYF. CDR3 bases read: TGTGCCTGGGTCCCGGGACTAGCGCCCCAAGAGACG. The rearrangement links TRBV30 to TRBJ2-3; 10 bases are a match to TRBD2. The read ends 3 residues before the CDR3 terminus; that terminus is restored from the germline J gene. The germline V gene has CDR1 GTSNPN and CDR2 SVGIG (reference sequence). CDR3 size: 15 residues.